This T cell receptor (beta chain) was found in a study of cytomegalovirus exposure and HLA in healthy donors. Trimming cost V 0 bases and J 4 bases; bases outside gene matches: 3. This CDR3 has 15 residues. Germline CDR1 is ENHRY and CDR2 is SYGVKD. The PCR made use of 60 Vbeta and 13 Jbeta primers. Some clones are missing from TCRdb's copy, which holds only in-frame ones; the method was immunoSEQ multiplex PCR. The sample yields roughly 130,000 clones, 80% seen once. The genes are TRBV10-3 and TRBJ2-4; TRBD2 matches at 7 bases. The sequence derives from a male donor in good health and CMV-seronegative. The sample was PBMCs. DNA of the CDR3: TGTGCCATCAGTGAGTCCACAGCGGGAAAAAACATTCAGTACTTC. It translates to CAISESTAGKNIQYF.